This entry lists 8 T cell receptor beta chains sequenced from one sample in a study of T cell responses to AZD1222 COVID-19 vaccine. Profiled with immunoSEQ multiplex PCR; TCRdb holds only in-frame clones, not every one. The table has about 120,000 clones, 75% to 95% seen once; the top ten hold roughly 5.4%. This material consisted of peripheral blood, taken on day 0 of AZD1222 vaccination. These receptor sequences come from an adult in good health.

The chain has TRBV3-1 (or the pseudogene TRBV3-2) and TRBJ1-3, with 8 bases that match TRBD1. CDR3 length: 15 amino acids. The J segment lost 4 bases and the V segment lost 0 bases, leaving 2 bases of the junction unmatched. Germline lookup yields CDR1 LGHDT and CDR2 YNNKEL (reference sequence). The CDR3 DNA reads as TGTGCCAGCAGCCAAGATGGGACAGGCGGAAACACCATATATTTT. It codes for CASSQDGTGGNTIYF.

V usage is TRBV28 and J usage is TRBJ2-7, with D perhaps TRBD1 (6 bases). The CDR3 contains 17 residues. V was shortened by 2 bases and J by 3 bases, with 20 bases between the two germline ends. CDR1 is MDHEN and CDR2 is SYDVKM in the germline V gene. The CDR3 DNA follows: TGTGCCAGCAGTTTAGGGGACCGCCAGGGACATGGCTACGAGCAGTACTTC. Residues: CASSLGDRQGHGYEQYF.

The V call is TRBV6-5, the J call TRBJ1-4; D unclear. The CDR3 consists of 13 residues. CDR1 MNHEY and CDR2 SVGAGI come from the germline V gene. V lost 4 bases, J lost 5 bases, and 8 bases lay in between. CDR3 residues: CASSFERNEKLFF. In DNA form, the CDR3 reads TGTGCCAGCAGTTTCGAACGAAATGAAAAACTGTTTTTT.

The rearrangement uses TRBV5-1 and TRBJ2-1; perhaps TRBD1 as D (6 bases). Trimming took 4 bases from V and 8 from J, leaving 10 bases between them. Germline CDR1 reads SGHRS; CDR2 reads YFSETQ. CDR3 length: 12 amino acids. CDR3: CASSRDIHEQFF. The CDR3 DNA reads TGCGCCAGCAGCCGGGACATCCATGAGCAGTTCTTC.

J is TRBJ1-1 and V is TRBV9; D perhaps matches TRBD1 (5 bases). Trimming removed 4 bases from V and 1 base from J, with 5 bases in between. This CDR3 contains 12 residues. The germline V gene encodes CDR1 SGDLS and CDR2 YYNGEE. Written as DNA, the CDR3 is TGTGCCAGCAGCAGGGGGAACACTGAAGCTTTCTTT. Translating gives CASSRGNTEAFF.

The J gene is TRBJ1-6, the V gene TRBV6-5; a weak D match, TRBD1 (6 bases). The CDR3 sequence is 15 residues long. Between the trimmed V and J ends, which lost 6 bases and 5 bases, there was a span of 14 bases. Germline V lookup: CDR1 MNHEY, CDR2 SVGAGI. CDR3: CASRPTGSHNSPLHF. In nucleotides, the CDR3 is TGTGCCAGCAGGCCGACAGGTTCTCATAATTCACCCCTCCACTTT.

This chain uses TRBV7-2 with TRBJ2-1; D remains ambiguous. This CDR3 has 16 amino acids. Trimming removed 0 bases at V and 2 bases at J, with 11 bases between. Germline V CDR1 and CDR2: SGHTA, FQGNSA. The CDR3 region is CASSLALGRAYNEQFF. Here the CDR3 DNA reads TGTGCCAGCAGCTTAGCGTTGGGTAGAGCCTACAATGAGCAGTTCTTC.

The CDR3 DNA follows: TGTGCCAGCAAAACACTAGCGGGGACTATCTACGAGCAGTACTTC. Translation: CASKTLAGTIYEQYF. V and J are TRBV6-5 and TRBJ2-7; 10 nucleotides match TRBD2. The CDR3 contains 15 residues. The ends lost 7 bases at V and 3 bases at J; junction bases unmatched: 9. CDR1 is MNHEY and CDR2 is SVGAGI in the germline V gene.